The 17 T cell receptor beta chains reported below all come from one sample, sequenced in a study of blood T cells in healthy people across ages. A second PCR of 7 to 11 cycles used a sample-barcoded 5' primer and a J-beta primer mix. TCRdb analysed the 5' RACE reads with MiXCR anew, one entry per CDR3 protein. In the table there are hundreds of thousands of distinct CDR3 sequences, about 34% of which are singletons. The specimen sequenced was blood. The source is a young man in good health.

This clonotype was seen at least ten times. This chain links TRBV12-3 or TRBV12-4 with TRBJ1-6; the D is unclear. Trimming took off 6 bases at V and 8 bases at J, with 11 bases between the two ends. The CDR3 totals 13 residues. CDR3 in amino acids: CASSPRADSPLHF. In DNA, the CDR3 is TGTGCCAGCAGCCCCAGAGCCGATTCACCCCTCCACTTT.

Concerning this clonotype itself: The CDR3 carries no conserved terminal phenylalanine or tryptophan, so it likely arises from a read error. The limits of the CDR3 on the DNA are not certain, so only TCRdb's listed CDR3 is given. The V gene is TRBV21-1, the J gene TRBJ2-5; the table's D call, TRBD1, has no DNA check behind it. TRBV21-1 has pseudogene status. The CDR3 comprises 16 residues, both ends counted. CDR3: CASSKERTGEHNEQYL.

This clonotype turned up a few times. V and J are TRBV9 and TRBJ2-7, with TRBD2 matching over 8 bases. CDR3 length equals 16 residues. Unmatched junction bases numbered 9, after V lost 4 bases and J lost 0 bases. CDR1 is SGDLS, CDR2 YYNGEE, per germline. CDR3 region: CASSLRAGASSYEQYF. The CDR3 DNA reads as TGTGCCAGCAGCCTGAGAGCGGGGGCGAGCTCCTACGAGCAGTACTTC.

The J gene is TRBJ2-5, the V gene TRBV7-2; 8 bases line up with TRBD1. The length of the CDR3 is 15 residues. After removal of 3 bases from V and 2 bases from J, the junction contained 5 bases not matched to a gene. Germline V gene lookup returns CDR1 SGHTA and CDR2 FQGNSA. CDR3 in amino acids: CASSFLGTGQETQYF. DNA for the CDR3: TGTGCCAGCAGCTTCCTGGGGACAGGTCAAGAGACCCAGTACTTC.

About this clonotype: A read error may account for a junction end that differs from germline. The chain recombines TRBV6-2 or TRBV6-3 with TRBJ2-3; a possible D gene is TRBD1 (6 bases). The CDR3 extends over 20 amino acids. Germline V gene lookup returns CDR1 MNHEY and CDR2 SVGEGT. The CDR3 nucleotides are TGTACCAGCAGTTACCGGGATAAGGACAGTACCTTTGCGGGCACAGATACGCAGTATTTT. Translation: CTSSYRDKDSTFAGTDTQYF.

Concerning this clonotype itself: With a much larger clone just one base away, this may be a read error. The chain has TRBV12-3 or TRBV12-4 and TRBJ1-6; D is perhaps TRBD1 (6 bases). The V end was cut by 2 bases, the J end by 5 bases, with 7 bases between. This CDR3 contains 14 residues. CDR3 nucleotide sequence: TGTGCCAGCAGTTTAAGACAGGATAATTCACCCCTCCACTTT. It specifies CASSLRQDNSPLHF.

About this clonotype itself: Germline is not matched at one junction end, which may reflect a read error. DNA of the CDR3: TGTGCCAACAGTTTATCCCGGACAGACCTATATGGCTACACCTTC. Translating gives CANSLSRTDLYGYTF. The V and J genes are TRBV27 and TRBJ1-2, with D possibly matching TRBD1 (6 bases). Germline loops: CDR1 MNHEY, CDR2 SMNVEV (reference sequence). CDR3 length: 15 residues.

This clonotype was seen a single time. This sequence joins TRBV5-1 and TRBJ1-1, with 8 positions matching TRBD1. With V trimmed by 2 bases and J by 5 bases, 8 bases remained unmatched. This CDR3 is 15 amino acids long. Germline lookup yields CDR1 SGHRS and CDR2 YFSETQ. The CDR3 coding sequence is TGCGCCAGCAGCTTTTGGACAGGGCCCGGAACTGAAGCTTTCTTT. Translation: CASSFWTGPGTEAFF.

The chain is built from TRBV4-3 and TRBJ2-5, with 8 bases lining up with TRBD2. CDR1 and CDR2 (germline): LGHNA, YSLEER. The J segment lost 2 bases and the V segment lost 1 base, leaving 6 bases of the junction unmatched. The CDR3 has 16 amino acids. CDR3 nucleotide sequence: TGCGCCAGCAGCCAAGGGATAGCGGGGCTACAAGAGACCCAGTACTTC. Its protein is CASSQGIAGLQETQYF.

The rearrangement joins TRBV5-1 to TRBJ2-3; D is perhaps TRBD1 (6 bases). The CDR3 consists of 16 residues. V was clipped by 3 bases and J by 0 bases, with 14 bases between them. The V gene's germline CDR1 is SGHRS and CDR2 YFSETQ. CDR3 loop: CASSSDSPGSTDTQYF. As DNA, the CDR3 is TGCGCCAGCAGCTCGGACAGCCCGGGGAGCACAGATACGCAGTATTTT.

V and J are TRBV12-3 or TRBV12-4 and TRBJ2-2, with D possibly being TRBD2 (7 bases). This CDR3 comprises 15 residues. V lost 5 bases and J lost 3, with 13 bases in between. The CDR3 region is CASSRRGAYTGELFF. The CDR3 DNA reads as TGTGCCAGCAGTCGCCGGGGGGCCTACACCGGGGAGCTGTTTTTT.

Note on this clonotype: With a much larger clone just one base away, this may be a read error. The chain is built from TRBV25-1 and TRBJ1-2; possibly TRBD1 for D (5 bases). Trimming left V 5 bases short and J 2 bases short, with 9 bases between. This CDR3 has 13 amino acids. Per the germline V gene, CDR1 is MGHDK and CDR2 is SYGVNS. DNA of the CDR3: TGTGCCAGCAGTTGGGACGGAAACTATGGCTACACCTTC. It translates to CASSWDGNYGYTF.

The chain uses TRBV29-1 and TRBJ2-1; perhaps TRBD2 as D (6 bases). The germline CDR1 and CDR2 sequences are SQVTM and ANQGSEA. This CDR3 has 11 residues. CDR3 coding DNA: TGCGCGGGGCAGGACGTCGGTGAGCAGTTCTTC. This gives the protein CAGQDVGEQFF.

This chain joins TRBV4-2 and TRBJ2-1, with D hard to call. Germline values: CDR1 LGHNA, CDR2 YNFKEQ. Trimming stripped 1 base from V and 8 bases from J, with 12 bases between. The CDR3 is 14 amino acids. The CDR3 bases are TGTGCCAGCAGCCAAGGGATCCCGAGCCATGAGCAGTTCTTC. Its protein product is CASSQGIPSHEQFF.

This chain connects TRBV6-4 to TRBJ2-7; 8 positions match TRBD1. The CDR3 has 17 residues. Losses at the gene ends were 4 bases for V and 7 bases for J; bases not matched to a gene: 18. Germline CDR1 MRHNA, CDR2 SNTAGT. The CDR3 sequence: CASSVTVTGVGYDEQYF. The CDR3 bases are TGTGCCAGCAGTGTCACGGTGACAGGGGTGGGATACGATGAGCAGTACTTC.

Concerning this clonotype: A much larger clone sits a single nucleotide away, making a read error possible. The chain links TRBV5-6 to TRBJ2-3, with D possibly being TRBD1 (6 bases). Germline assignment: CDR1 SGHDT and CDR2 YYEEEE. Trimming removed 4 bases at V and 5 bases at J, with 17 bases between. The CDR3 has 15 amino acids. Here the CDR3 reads CASSKGWTEEDTQYF. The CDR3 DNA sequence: TGTGCCAGCAGCAAGGGATGGACAGAGGAAGATACGCAGTATTTT.

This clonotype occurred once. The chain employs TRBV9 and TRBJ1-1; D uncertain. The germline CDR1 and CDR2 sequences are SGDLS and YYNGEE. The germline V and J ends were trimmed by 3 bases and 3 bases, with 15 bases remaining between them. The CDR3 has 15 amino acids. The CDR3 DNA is TGTGCCAGCAGCGCCCAAATTCAGGATGACACTGAAGCTTTCTTT. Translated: CASSAQIQDDTEAFF.